This passage covers 24 T cell receptor beta chains from one sample sequenced in a study of T cell repertoires in ileal Crohn's disease. TCRdb keeps only in-frame clones here, not all; method: immunoSEQ multiplex PCR. The sample holds some 10,000 clones, more than 80% seen once. As for time point: neoterminal ileum biopsy at postoperative endoscopy, about 6 months after surgery. Sample: ileal tissue. These receptors came from an adult with Crohn's disease.

The chain couples TRBV2 to TRBJ2-4; 9 bases are shared with TRBD1. CDR3 size: 13 residues. Germline V gives CDR1 SNHLY, CDR2 FYNNEI. The ends lost 8 bases at V and 4 bases at J; junction bases unmatched: 3. The CDR3 spells CASAGTGKNIQYF. CDR3 coding DNA: TGTGCCAGCGCCGGGACAGGGAAAAACATTCAGTACTTC.

The chain recombines TRBV25-1 with TRBJ1-2; 11 bases agree with TRBD1. Per germline, CDR1 MGHDK and CDR2 SYGVNS. V lost 4 bases and J lost 4; bases outside the gene matches: 5. The CDR3 is made up of 15 amino acids. CDR3 DNA: TGTGCCAGCAGTGGAGGACAGGGGGCTTCCTATGGCTACACCTTC. Translated, it gives CASSGGQGASYGYTF.

V and J are TRBV16 and TRBJ2-2; the D is unclear. Between the trimmed V and J ends, which lost 1 base and 4 bases, there was a span of 4 bases. The CDR3 is 13 residues long. Germline V lookup: CDR1 KGHSY, CDR2 FQNENV. CDR3 loop: CASSQWPTGELFF. Written as DNA, the CDR3 is TGTGCCAGCAGCCAATGGCCCACCGGGGAGCTGTTTTTT.

The CDR3 protein is CASRSQGTSLFQQYF. The CDR3 nucleotides read TGTGCCAGCAGAAGTCAAGGGACTAGCTTATTCCAGCAGTACTTC. V gene TRBV6-6 combines with J gene TRBJ2-7, with TRBD2 identical over 9 bases. The germline gives CDR1 MNHNY, CDR2 SVGAGI (reference sequence). This CDR3 is 15 amino acids long. The trim removed 6 bases at V and 8 bases at J, leaving 14 bases unmatched.

The V call is TRBV5-6, the J call TRBJ1-1, with a tentative D call TRBD1 (6 bases). CDR1 is SGHDT, CDR2 YYEEEE, per germline. The CDR3 consists of 14 residues. Trimming took off 8 bases at V and 1 base at J, with 15 bases between the two ends. The CDR3 bases are TGTGCCAGACAGGGAAGTCTTTGGAACACTGAAGCTTTCTTT. Translation gives CARQGSLWNTEAFF.

The J gene is TRBJ1-1, the V gene TRBV6-5; 10 positions match TRBD1. Germline V CDR1 and CDR2: MNHEY, SVGAGI. V was clipped by 5 bases and J by 4 bases; unmatched bases: 4. This CDR3 is 14 amino acids long. The CDR3 DNA reads TGTGCCAGCAGTCGACAGGGGGCGCGCACTGAAGCTTTCTTT. This codes for CASSRQGARTEAFF.

This chain links TRBV2 with TRBJ1-5; D is perhaps TRBD1 (6 bases). Germline V lookup: CDR1 SNHLY, CDR2 FYNNEI. V was trimmed by 5 bases and J by 0 bases, leaving 26 bases between them. This CDR3 comprises 20 residues. CDR3 sequence: CASSSASGALPTYSNQPQHF. The CDR3 DNA reads as TGTGCCAGCAGTTCCGCCTCAGGGGCCCTCCCCACTTATAGCAATCAGCCCCAGCATTTT. The full variable domain, in which reference TRBV2 and TRBJ1-5 provide the parts outside the CDR3, is EPEVTQTPSHQVTQMGQEVILRCVPISNHLYFYWYRQILGQKVEFLVSFYNNEISEKSEIFDDQFSVERPDGSNFTLKIRSTKLEDSAMYFCASSSASGALPTYSNQPQHFGDGTRLSIL.

This clone was seen just once. The CDR3 DNA reads TGTGCCAGCAGTTTATCGGGTCGACAAGAGACCCAGTACTTC. Protein sequence: CASSLSGRQETQYF. This chain connects TRBV28 to TRBJ2-5; D unresolved. From germline, CDR1 is MDHEN and CDR2 SYDVKM. With 1 base removed from V and 2 bases from J, the gap between germline ends came to 8 bases. The CDR3 extends over 14 amino acids.

The chain is built from TRBV23-1 and TRBJ1-1; D is unclear. TRBV23-1 belongs to the ORF category, with a function that is uncertain. CDR3 length equals 13 residues. Trimming pared 1 base from V and 4 bases from J, leaving 7 bases between. This CDR3 is CASSQCVSTEAFF. The CDR3 DNA reads as TGCGCCAGCAGTCAATGCGTTAGCACTGAAGCTTTCTTT.

The chain recombines TRBV25-1 with TRBJ1-1, with D uncertain. Trimming shortened V by 5 bases and J by 0 bases, and 10 bases separated the two germline ends. The CDR3 has 14 amino acids. From germline, CDR1 is MGHDK and CDR2 SYGVNS. The CDR3 here is CASSRPGMNTEAFF. In DNA, the CDR3 is TGTGCCAGCAGTCGTCCGGGAATGAACACTGAAGCTTTCTTT.

The chain joins TRBV5-1 to TRBJ2-7, with D maybe TRBD2 (6 bases). Germline V gene lookup returns CDR1 SGHRS and CDR2 YFSETQ. This CDR3 is 16 amino acids long. V shed 4 bases and J shed 0 bases, with 17 bases lying between them. CDR3 loop: CASSPLLAGSSYEQYF. DNA for the CDR3: TGCGCCAGCAGCCCCCTCCTGGCGGGGAGCTCCTACGAGCAGTACTTC. Based on the CDR3 plus reference TRBV5-1 and TRBJ2-7, the full variable domain is KAGVTQTPRYLIKTRGQQVTLSCSPISGHRSVSWYQQTPGQGLQFLFEYFSETQRNKGNFPGRFSGRQFSNSRSEMNVSTLELGDSALYLCASSPLLAGSSYEQYFGPGTRLTVT.

The chain uses TRBV30 and TRBJ1-1; TRBD1 agrees at 7 bases. With 2 bases clipped from V and 6 bases from J, the junction kept 3 bases outside the gene matches. Per germline, CDR1 GTSNPN and CDR2 SVGIG (reference sequence). The CDR3 is 12 residues long. CDR3 nucleotides: TGTGCCTGGAGTTACAGGGGTCCTGAAGCTTTCTTT. It yields the protein CAWSYRGPEAFF.

The genes are TRBV5-6 and TRBJ2-5; D gene uncertain. CDR3 size: 14 residues. V was shortened by 2 bases and J by 4 bases, with 12 bases between the two germline ends. Per the germline V gene, CDR1 is SGHDT and CDR2 is YYEEEE. The CDR3 sequence is CASSFWPRRETQYF. The CDR3 DNA reads as TGTGCCAGCAGCTTTTGGCCCCGGAGAGAGACCCAGTACTTC.

The chain employs TRBV28 and TRBJ1-5, with D tentatively TRBD1 (6 bases). The V gene lost 8 bases and the J gene lost 4 bases, with 12 bases spanning the gap. Germline V lookup: CDR1 MDHEN, CDR2 SYDVKM. CDR3 length: 13 amino acids. CDR3 region: CASLDSGNQPQHF. The CDR3 region has the DNA TGTGCCAGCCTGGACAGTGGAAATCAGCCCCAGCATTTT. Full variable domain (missing parts from reference TRBV28 and TRBJ1-5): DVKVTQSSRYLVKRTGEKVFLECVQDMDHENMFWYRQDPGLGLRLIYFSYDVKMKEKGDIPEGYSVSREKKERFSLILESASTNQTSMYLCASLDSGNQPQHFGDGTRLSIL.

This chain uses TRBV29-1 with TRBJ2-1, with TRBD1 identical over 9 bases. The CDR3 has 12 amino acids. V gave up 7 bases and J gave up 14 bases; unmatched junction bases: 12. CDR1 is SQVTM and CDR2 is ANQGSEA in the germline V gene. The CDR3 bases are TGCAGCGCAAACCGGGACAGGGTAAGCGAGTTCTTC. Translation gives CSANRDRVSEFF.

V usage is TRBV6-1 and J usage is TRBJ2-3, with D maybe TRBD2 (6 bases). This CDR3 contains 15 residues. The germline gives CDR1 MNHNS, CDR2 SASEGT. V lost 2 bases and J lost 0, with 9 bases in between. CDR3 bases: TGTGCCAGCAGTGAATATGGGAGGAGCACAGATACGCAGTATTTT. Residues: CASSEYGRSTDTQYF.

V and J are TRBV5-6 and TRBJ2-7; D is ambiguous. Trimming took 4 bases from V and 6 from J, leaving 14 bases between them. The CDR3 length is 13 residues. Germline lookup yields CDR1 SGHDT and CDR2 YYEEEE. This CDR3 is CASSLARPIEQYF. DNA for the CDR3: TGTGCCAGCAGCCTCGCGAGGCCTATCGAGCAGTACTTC.

The chain joins TRBV9 to TRBJ2-3; 8 nucleotides align to TRBD2. The germline V gene has CDR1 SGDLS and CDR2 YYNGEE. Trimming at V came to 0 bases and at J to 5 bases, leaving 5 bases not matched to a gene. The CDR3 loop spans 15 amino acids. DNA of the CDR3: TGTGCCAGCAGCGTAGGGAGCGGGAGTAAAGATACGCAGTATTTT. This encodes CASSVGSGSKDTQYF.

The V and J genes are TRBV29-1 and TRBJ2-5, with D perhaps matching TRBD1 (5 bases). Germline V lookup: CDR1 SQVTM, CDR2 ANQGSEA. The CDR3 is 13 amino acids. Trimming left V 4 bases short and J 2 bases short, with 11 bases between. Written as DNA, the CDR3 is TGCAGCGTTGGACGACAGACACAAGAGACCCAGTACTTC. Encoded protein: CSVGRQTQETQYF.

V and J are TRBV29-1 and TRBJ2-3; D not certain. Trimming removed 7 bases at V and 3 bases at J, with 11 bases between. From germline, CDR1 is SQVTM and CDR2 ANQGSEA. The CDR3 is made up of 12 amino acids. The CDR3 coding sequence is TGCAGCGCCCATGACTTTACAGATACGCAGTATTTT. Its translation is CSAHDFTDTQYF.

This chain links TRBV19 with TRBJ1-1; D not certain. This CDR3 contains 16 residues. Germline V gives CDR1 LNHDA, CDR2 SQIVND (reference sequence). V shed 8 bases and J shed 1 base, with 20 bases lying between them. The CDR3 sequence is CASSIYGRQQNTEAFF. Here the CDR3 DNA reads TGTGCCAGTTCTATCTACGGGAGGCAGCAGAACACTGAAGCTTTCTTT.

This clone was observed a handful of times. This chain connects TRBV6-5 to TRBJ1-1, with D possibly matching TRBD1 (6 bases). The V end lost 4 bases, the J end lost 7 bases, and 19 bases lay between the germline ends. CDR3 length equals 15 residues. The germline V gene encodes CDR1 MNHEY and CDR2 SVGAGI. CDR3 in amino acids: CASSFIFGGRSEAFF. The CDR3 bases are TGTGCCAGCAGTTTCATATTCGGGGGGCGAAGTGAAGCTTTCTTT.

This chain uses TRBV28 with TRBJ2-3, with 13 bases lining up with TRBD2. CDR3 length: 20 residues. The germline gives CDR1 MDHEN, CDR2 SYDVKM. Trimming removed 5 bases from V and 0 bases from J; junction bases left unmatched: 14. CDR3 bases: TGTGCCAGCAGTCCTCCCGGACTAGCGGGAGTGGGGTTTAGCACAGATACGCAGTATTTT. Amino acids: CASSPPGLAGVGFSTDTQYF.

The chain carries TRBV5-1 and TRBJ2-1; 10 bases are a match to TRBD2. V shed 0 bases, J shed 9 bases, and the junction held 0 bases outside the gene matches. Germline values: CDR1 SGHRS, CDR2 YFSETQ. CDR3 length: 13 residues. DNA of the CDR3: TGCGCCAGCAGCTTGGGGACTAGCGGTGAGCAGTTCTTC. The encoded protein is CASSLGTSGEQFF.